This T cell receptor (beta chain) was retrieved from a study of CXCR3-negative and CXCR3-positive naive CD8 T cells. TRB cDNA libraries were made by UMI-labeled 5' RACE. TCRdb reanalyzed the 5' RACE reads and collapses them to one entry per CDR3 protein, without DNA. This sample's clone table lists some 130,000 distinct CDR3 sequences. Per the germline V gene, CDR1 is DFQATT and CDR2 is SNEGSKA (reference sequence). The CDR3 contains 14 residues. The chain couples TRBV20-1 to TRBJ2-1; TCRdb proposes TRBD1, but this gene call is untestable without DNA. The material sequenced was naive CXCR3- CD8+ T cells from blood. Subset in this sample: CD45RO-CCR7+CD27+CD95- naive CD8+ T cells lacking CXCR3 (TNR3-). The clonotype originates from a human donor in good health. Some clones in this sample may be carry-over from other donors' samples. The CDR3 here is CSAPSYDRDNEQFF.